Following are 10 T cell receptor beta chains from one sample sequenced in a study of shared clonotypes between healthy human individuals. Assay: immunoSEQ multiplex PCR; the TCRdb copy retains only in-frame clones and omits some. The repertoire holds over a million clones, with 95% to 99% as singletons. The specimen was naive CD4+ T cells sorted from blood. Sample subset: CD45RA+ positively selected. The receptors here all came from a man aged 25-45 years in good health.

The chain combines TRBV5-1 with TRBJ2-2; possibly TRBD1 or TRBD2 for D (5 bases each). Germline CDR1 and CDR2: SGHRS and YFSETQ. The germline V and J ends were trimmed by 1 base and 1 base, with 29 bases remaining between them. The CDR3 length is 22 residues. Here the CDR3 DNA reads TGCGCCAGCAGCTTGAGGGCGTTTAGGGGCGGGCCCCAGGACGGGAACACCGGGGAGCTGTTTTTT. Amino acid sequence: CASSLRAFRGGPQDGNTGELFF.

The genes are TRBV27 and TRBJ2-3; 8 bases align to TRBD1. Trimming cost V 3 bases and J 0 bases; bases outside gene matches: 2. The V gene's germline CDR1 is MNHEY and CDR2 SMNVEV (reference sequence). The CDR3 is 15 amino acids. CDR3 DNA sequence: TGTGCCAGCAGTTTGACAGGGGTGAGCACAGATACGCAGTATTTT. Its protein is CASSLTGVSTDTQYF.

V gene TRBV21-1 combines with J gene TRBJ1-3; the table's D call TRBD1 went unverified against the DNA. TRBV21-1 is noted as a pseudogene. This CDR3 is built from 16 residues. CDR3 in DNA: TGTGCCAGCAGCGAAACGGGACAGGGAGCTGGAAACACCATATATTTT. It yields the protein CASSETGQGAGNTIYF.

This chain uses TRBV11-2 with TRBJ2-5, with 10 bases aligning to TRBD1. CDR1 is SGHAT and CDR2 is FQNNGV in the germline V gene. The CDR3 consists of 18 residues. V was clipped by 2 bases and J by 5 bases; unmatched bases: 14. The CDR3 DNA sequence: TGTGCCAGCAGCTTACTCCATGGGGGACAGGGGATAGGGGAGACCCAGTACTTC. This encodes CASSLLHGGQGIGETQYF.

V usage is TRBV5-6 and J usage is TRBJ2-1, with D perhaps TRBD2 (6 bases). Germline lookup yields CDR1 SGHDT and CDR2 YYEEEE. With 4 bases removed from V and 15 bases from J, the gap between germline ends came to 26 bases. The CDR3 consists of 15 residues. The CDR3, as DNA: TGTGCCAGCAGCCTTTTCCGGGACTCCACTCAGATTCTGTTCTTC. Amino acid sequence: CASSLFRDSTQILFF.

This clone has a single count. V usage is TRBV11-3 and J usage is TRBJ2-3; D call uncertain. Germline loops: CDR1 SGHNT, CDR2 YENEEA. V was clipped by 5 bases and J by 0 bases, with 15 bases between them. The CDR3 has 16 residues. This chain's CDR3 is CASSRGGGLSTDTQYF. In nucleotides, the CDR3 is TGTGCCAGCAGCCGCGGTGGCGGCTTAAGCACAGATACGCAGTATTTT.

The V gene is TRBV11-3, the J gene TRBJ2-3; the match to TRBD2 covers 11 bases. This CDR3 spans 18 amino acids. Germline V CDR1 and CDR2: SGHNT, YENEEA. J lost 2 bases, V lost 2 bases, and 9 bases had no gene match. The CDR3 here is CASSLYPPTSGITDTQYF. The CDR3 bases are TGTGCCAGCAGCTTATATCCCCCGACTAGCGGGATCACAGATACGCAGTATTTT.

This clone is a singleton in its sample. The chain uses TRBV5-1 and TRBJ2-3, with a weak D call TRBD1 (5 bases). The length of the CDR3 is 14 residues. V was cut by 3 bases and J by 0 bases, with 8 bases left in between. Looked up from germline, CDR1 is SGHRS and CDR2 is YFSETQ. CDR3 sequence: CASSWGSSTDTQYF. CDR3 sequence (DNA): TGCGCCAGCAGCTGGGGCAGCAGCACAGATACGCAGTATTTT.

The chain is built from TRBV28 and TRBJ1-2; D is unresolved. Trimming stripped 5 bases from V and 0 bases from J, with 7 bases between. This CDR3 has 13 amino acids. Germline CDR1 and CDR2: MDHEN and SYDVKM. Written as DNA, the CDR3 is TGTGCCAGCAGTGAGGAGTCTAACTATGGCTACACCTTC. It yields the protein CASSEESNYGYTF.

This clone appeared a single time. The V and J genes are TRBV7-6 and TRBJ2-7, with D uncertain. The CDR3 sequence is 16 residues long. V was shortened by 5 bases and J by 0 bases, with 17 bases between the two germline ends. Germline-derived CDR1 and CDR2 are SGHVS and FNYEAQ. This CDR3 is CASSPPPAFSSYEQYF. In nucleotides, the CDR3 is TGTGCCAGCAGCCCTCCCCCAGCGTTCAGCTCCTACGAGCAGTACTTC.